These 19 T cell receptor beta chains share one sample of origin, sequenced in a study of tumor-infiltrating lymphocytes in primary liver carcinoma. The researchers obtained blood RNA from unsorted whole blood and also extracted germline DNA. A constant-region primer served to make TCR beta cDNA from about 530 ng total RNA. Three nested multiplex PCR rounds of slightly modified ARM-PCR generated TCR beta libraries. With TRBV1-TRBV30 forward primers and a C-beta reverse primer, the first two PCR rounds were run for approximately 10 cycles each. Using its own MiXCR run on the multiplex PCR reads, TCRdb lists one record per CDR3 protein. Of under 200,000 distinct CDR3 sequences in the sample, approximately 64% are singletons; the top ten hold roughly 7%. The source material was peripheral blood. These receptors all come from a woman in her sixties with primary liver carcinoma and hepatitis B virus infection.

Concerning this clonotype itself: This may be a read error, as it is one base from a much larger clone. The CDR3 loop is CTSSPGLAGVSYEQYF. The CDR3 nucleotides read TGTACCAGCAGCCCGGGACTAGCGGGAGTCTCCTACGAGCAGTACTTC. The chain couples TRBV5-4 to TRBJ2-7; TRBD2 matches 14 bases. The CDR3 is 16 residues long. Per germline, CDR1 SGHNT and CDR2 YYREEE (reference sequence).

Worth noting for this clonotype: Its ends do not fully match the called genes, so a read error is possible. This rearrangement joins TRBV11-2 to TRBJ2-3, with 7 positions matching TRBD2. Germline V gene data show CDR1 as SGHAT and CDR2 as FQNNGV. This CDR3 spans 13 amino acids. The CDR3 loop is CASKRGNAGTQYF. The CDR3 region has the DNA TGTGCCAGCAAGCGGGGTAACGCAGGTACGCAGTACTTT.

By share of the sample, this clonotype is medium-sized. The chain links TRBV11-2 to TRBJ2-5; D remains unclear. The CDR3 totals 14 residues. Trimming pared 1 base from V and 1 base from J, leaving 7 bases between. Germline V gene lookup returns CDR1 SGHAT and CDR2 FQNNGV. CDR3 in amino acids: CASSLGYSQETQYF. DNA of the CDR3: TGTGCCAGCAGCTTAGGATACAGCCAAGAGACCCAGTACTTC.

This chain links TRBV5-1 with TRBJ2-5; D possibly corresponds to TRBD1 (6 bases). Germline lookup yields CDR1 SGHRS and CDR2 YFSETQ. Trimming removed 4 bases at V and 0 bases at J, with 16 bases between. The CDR3 is 16 amino acids. Here the CDR3 reads CASSLRPRQDQETQYF. Here the CDR3 DNA reads TGCGCCAGCAGCCTACGCCCTAGACAGGACCAAGAGACCCAGTACTTC.

With respect to this clonotype: This may come from a read error, since a much larger clone is one base off. The genes are TRBV5-1 and TRBJ1-1; D is perhaps TRBD1 (5 bases). Germline V CDR1 and CDR2: SGHRS, YFSETQ. This CDR3 spans 15 amino acids. The V end was cut by 5 bases, the J end by 4 bases, with 18 bases between. DNA for the CDR3: TGCGCCAGCAGTGGGGCGGGAAACAGTGGCACTGAAGCTTTCTTT. This encodes CASSGAGNSGTEAFF.

The chain has TRBV11-3 and TRBJ2-7; TRBD1 aligns across 9 bases. CDR3 length equals 18 residues. The germline CDR1 and CDR2 sequences are SGHNT and YENEEA. With V trimmed by 1 base and J by 2 bases, 12 bases remained unmatched. Written as DNA, the CDR3 is TGTGCCAGCAGCTTAGTGGGTCTCTGGGGACAGGGCCCCTACGAGCAGTACTTC. It specifies CASSLVGLWGQGPYEQYF.

Turning to this clonotype: Mismatch with germline at one junction end may stem from a read error. The chain uses TRBV11-2 and TRBJ2-7, with D maybe TRBD1 (5 bases). The CDR3 consists of 14 residues. Germline V gene sequence: CDR1 SGHAT, CDR2 FQNNGV. Here the CDR3 reads CASGLGAGVYELYF. DNA for the CDR3: TGTGCCAGCGGCTTAGGGGCCGGCGTCTACGAGCTGTACTTC.

For this clonotype: With a much larger clone just one base away, this may be a read error. This chain uses TRBV29-1 with TRBJ1-3; D is uncertain. The CDR3 has 12 residues. V was trimmed by 6 bases and J by 3 bases, leaving 9 bases between them. The germline gives CDR1 SQVTM, CDR2 ANQGSEA. The CDR3 nucleotides are TGCAGCGTCCGGTGTTTTGGAAACACCATATATTTT. It specifies CSVRCFGNTIYF.

This chain uses TRBV11-2 with TRBJ2-7; TRBD2 is a possible D gene (6 bases). Between the trimmed V and J ends, which lost 1 base and 5 bases, there was a span of 12 bases. CDR1 is SGHAT, CDR2 FQNNGV, per germline. This CDR3 has 14 amino acids. The CDR3 sequence is CASSLVGGNHEQYF. The CDR3 DNA is TGTGCCAGCAGCTTAGTGGGGGGAAACCACGAGCAGTACTTC.

This chain links TRBV5-5 with TRBJ2-1; tentatively, D is TRBD2 (6 bases). The CDR3 totals 16 residues. The V gene lost 7 bases and the J gene lost 0 bases, with 17 bases spanning the gap. Germline CDR1 reads SGHKS; CDR2 reads YYEKEE (reference sequence). DNA of the CDR3: TGTGCCAGCGGCCCGGGAGCGGTGAGCTCCTACAATGAGCAGTTCTTC. It specifies CASGPGAVSSYNEQFF.

This clonotype was counted at least ten times. This sequence joins TRBV29-1 and TRBJ1-1; tentative D call: TRBD1 (6 bases). V lost 3 bases, J lost 5 bases, and 13 bases lay in between. From germline, CDR1 is SQVTM and CDR2 ANQGSEA. The CDR3 length is 13 residues. CDR3 in amino acids: CSVEWGRDTEAFF. CDR3 coding DNA: TGCAGCGTTGAGTGGGGGCGAGATACTGAAGCTTTCTTT.

This chain connects TRBV10-2 to TRBJ1-1; D call uncertain. This CDR3 comprises 14 residues. V shed 11 bases and J shed 4 bases, with 20 bases lying between them. The germline CDR1 and CDR2 sequences are WSHSY and SAAADI. CDR3 region: CASRAGPSSTEAFF. As DNA, the CDR3 is TGCGCCTCCCGGGCCGGCCCTTCGTCCACTGAAGCTTTCTTT.

Remarks on this clonotype: A much larger clone differs by one base, so this may be a read error. Since the CDR3 does not end with the conserved phenylalanine or tryptophan, this likely comes from a read error. V is TRBV4-1 and J is TRBJ2-1, with no clear D. The germline V and J ends were trimmed by 1 base and 8 bases, with 18 bases remaining between them. The CDR3 extends over 16 amino acids. CDR1 is MGHRA, CDR2 YSYEKL, per germline. CDR3 protein: CASSQALRARRDEQFY. CDR3 coding DNA: TGCGCCAGCAGCCAAGCCCTCCGGGCTCGTAGGGATGAGCAGTTCTAC.

This chain connects TRBV24-1 to TRBJ2-5; 7 bases agree with TRBD1. The length of the CDR3 is 15 residues. The V segment lost 2 bases and the J segment 1 base; nucleotides outside the gene matches: 3. Germline V gene lookup returns CDR1 KGHDR and CDR2 SFDVKD. The CDR3 spells CATSDSGQFQETQYF. As DNA, the CDR3 is TGTGCCACCAGTGATTCGGGACAGTTCCAAGAGACCCAGTACTTC.

As for this clonotype: At one boundary the junction diverges from the germline segment, which might be a read error. The CDR3 DNA reads TGCTCCAGCGGCCAGTGGAGAAAGGAGACCCAGTACTTC. It translates to CSSGQWRKETQYF. The chain is built from TRBV4-1 and TRBJ2-5, with D perhaps matching TRBD2 (5 bases). Germline CDR1 reads MGHRA; CDR2 reads YSYEKL. The length of the CDR3 is 13 residues.

In its sample, this clonotype was seen a few times. The rearrangement uses TRBV5-4 and TRBJ2-7; 9 bases are shared with TRBD2. Germline V lookup: CDR1 SGHNT, CDR2 YYREEE (reference sequence). Trimming removed 1 base from V and 1 base from J; junction bases left unmatched: 15. The CDR3 has 19 amino acids. The chain's CDR3 is CASSLYLGGWREGSYEQYF. CDR3 coding DNA: TGTGCCAGCAGCTTGTACCTTGGGGGATGGCGGGAGGGATCCTACGAGCAGTACTTC.

With regard to this clonotype: A read error may produce the germline difference seen at one junction end. The rearrangement links TRBV11-2 to TRBJ2-3; TRBD2 matches at 8 bases. Germline assignment: CDR1 SGHAT and CDR2 FQNNGV. The CDR3 has 16 amino acids. CDR3 DNA sequence: TGTGCCATCAGCCCGACGGGACTAGGGGGGAGGCGACGGCAGTATTTT. Its protein product is CAISPTGLGGRRRQYF.

CDR3 DNA: TGTGCCAGCAGCGGGACAGGCGGGCGCTACGAGCAGTACTTC. This gives the protein CASSGTGGRYEQYF. V is TRBV28 and J is TRBJ2-7, with 8 bases lining up with TRBD1. The CDR3 extends over 14 amino acids. The germline CDR1 and CDR2 sequences are MDHEN and SYDVKM. J lost 3 bases, V lost 6 bases, and 7 bases had no gene match.

The rearrangement joins TRBV5-6 to TRBJ1-5; D is unresolved. CDR3 length equals 15 residues. Germline CDR1 is SGHDT and CDR2 is YYEEEE. Trimming stripped 4 bases from V and 6 bases from J, with 17 bases between. The CDR3 spells CASSQGPDRGQPQHF. The CDR3 region has the DNA TGTGCCAGCAGCCAAGGCCCAGATCGCGGTCAGCCCCAGCATTTT.